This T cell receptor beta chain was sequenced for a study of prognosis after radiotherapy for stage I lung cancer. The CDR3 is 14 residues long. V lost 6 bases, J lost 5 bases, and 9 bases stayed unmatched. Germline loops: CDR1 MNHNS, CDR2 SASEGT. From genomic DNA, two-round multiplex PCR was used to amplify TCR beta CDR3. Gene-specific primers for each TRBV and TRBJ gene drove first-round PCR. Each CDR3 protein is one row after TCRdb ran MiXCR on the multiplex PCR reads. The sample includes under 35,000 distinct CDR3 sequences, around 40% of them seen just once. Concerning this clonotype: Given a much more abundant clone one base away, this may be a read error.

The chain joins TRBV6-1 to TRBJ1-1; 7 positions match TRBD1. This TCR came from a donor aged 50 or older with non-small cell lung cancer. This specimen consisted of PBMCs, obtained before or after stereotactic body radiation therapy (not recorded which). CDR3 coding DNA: TGTGCCAGCAGAAGCTCAGGGGGTAGTACTGAAGCTTTCTTT. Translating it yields CASRSSGGSTEAFF.